The 26 T cell receptor beta chains presented below share a single source sample, sequenced in a study of T cells in Graves' hyperthyroidism and ophthalmopathy. TCR beta CDR3 regions were amplified from RNA transcripts. A set of HTBI primers served as the primers for a first-round RT-PCR of the TCR CDR3. MiXCR, run by TCRdb on the multiplex PCR reads, gives a single entry per CDR3 protein. Of nearly 750,000 distinct CDR3 sequences listed, over 35% are singletons. What was sequenced was blood. Receptor source: a woman aged 40 to 49 with Graves' hyperthyroidism.

This clonotype was seen repeatedly, ten times or more. The V and J genes are TRBV7-2 and TRBJ1-6; unclear D gene. The CDR3 is 14 amino acids. With 4 bases removed from V and 7 bases from J, the gap between germline ends came to 11 bases. The germline V gene encodes CDR1 SGHTA and CDR2 FQGNSA. The CDR3 DNA reads as TGTGCCAGCAGCTCGTCGGGATTCAATTCACCCCTCCACTTT. Its translation is CASSSSGFNSPLHF.

The V gene is TRBV28, the J gene TRBJ2-5; D is ambiguous. The CDR3 has 14 amino acids. Germline loops: CDR1 MDHEN, CDR2 SYDVKM. V lost 1 base and J 2 bases, leaving 8 bases between the germline ends. The CDR3 loop reads CASSLSDAQETQYF. CDR3 nucleotide sequence: TGTGCCAGCAGTTTATCCGATGCTCAAGAGACCCAGTACTTC.

CDR3 in amino acids: CASSGVNSPLHF. DNA of the CDR3: TGTGCCAGCAGCGGGGTCAATTCACCCCTCCACTTT. The chain is built from TRBV2 and TRBJ1-6, with D unclear. The CDR3 has 12 amino acids. Trimming stripped 6 bases from V and 7 bases from J, with 7 bases between. The V gene's germline CDR1 is SNHLY and CDR2 FYNNEI.

A word on this clonotype: A read error may be the cause here, since a much bigger clone is one base away. The chain uses TRBV7-3 and TRBJ2-7, with no clear D. CDR1 SGHTA and CDR2 FQGTGA come from the germline V gene. Trimming took 6 bases from V and 3 from J, leaving 12 bases between them. The CDR3 spans 13 residues. CDR3 sequence: CASRLGHFYEQYF. DNA of the CDR3: TGTGCCAGCAGGTTGGGTCACTTCTACGAGCAGTACTTC.

The rearrangement joins TRBV29-1 to TRBJ2-5, with 8 bases aligning to TRBD1. Germline V gene lookup returns CDR1 SQVTM and CDR2 ANQGSEA. The ends lost 3 bases at V and 5 bases at J; junction bases unmatched: 5. CDR3 length equals 13 residues. The CDR3 protein is CSVDQGASETQYF. The CDR3 DNA is TGCAGCGTTGACCAGGGGGCTAGCGAGACCCAGTACTTC. The full variable domain, in which reference TRBV29-1 and TRBJ2-5 provide the parts outside the CDR3, is SAVISQKPSRDICQRGTSLTIQCQVDSQVTMMFWYRQQPGQSLTLIATANQGSEATYESGFVIDKFPISRPNLTFSTLTVSNMSPEDSSIYLCSVDQGASETQYFGPGTRLLVL.

The CDR3 region has the DNA TGTGCCAGCGGATACAGGGGCAGCACCGGGGAGCTGTTTTTT. It is translated as CASGYRGSTGELFF. The chain joins TRBV12-3 or TRBV12-4 to TRBJ2-2; TRBD1 matches 7 bases. Unmatched junction bases numbered 7, after V lost 8 bases and J lost 4 bases. This CDR3 has 14 residues.

This clonotype was seen many times. The chain couples TRBV29-1 to TRBJ2-2; D remains ambiguous. Germline V lookup: CDR1 SQVTM, CDR2 ANQGSEA. The length of the CDR3 is 11 residues. V gave up 6 bases and J gave up 4 bases, with 6 bases separating them. The DNA of the CDR3 is TGCAGCGTAATAGGCACCGGGGAGCTGTTTTTT. Amino acid sequence: CSVIGTGELFF.

The sample holds many counts of this clonotype. V gene TRBV20-1 combines with J gene TRBJ1-6; no definite D call. V shed 1 base and J shed 9 bases, with 13 bases lying between them. Germline assignment: CDR1 DFQATT and CDR2 SNEGSKA (reference sequence). The CDR3 runs to 14 residues. The CDR3: CSARVFSEGSPLHF. CDR3 in DNA: TGCAGTGCTAGAGTTTTTTCGGAGGGTTCACCCCTCCACTTT.

This clonotype came up a few times. The chain joins TRBV25-1 to TRBJ1-5; TRBD1 matches 7 bases. The V and J ends lost 6 bases and 7 bases, in that order; junction bases with no gene match: 12. Germline CDR1 MGHDK, CDR2 SYGVNS. The CDR3 sequence is 15 residues long. This chain's CDR3 is CASSSPTRDSQPQHF. CDR3 in DNA: TGTGCCAGCAGCTCTCCCACCCGGGACAGCCAGCCCCAGCATTTT.

The table lists this clonotype with many counts. V gene TRBV7-2 combines with J gene TRBJ1-2, with TRBD1 matching 7 bases. Germline lookup yields CDR1 SGHTA and CDR2 FQGNSA. Trimming at V came to 5 bases and at J to 2 bases, leaving 5 bases not matched to a gene. This CDR3 comprises 14 residues. The CDR3 DNA is TGTGCCAGCAGCGCGCAACAGGGGAACTATGGCTACACCTTC. Amino acid sequence: CASSAQQGNYGYTF. Supplemented by reference TRBV7-2 and TRBJ1-2, the full variable domain reads GAGVSQSPSNKVTEKGKDVELRCDPISGHTALYWYRQSLGQGLEFLIYFQGNSAPDKSGLPSDRFSAERTGGSVSTLTIQRTQQEDSAVYLCASSAQQGNYGYTFGSGTRLTVV.

This clonotype was detected a few times. The chain is built from TRBV7-9 and TRBJ1-2; D is perhaps TRBD1 (6 bases). CDR1 is SEHNR, CDR2 FQNEAQ, per germline (reference sequence). V was pared by 6 bases and J by 5 bases, with 10 bases between. CDR3 length: 12 amino acids. This CDR3 reads CASSGGWYGYTF. In DNA, the CDR3 is TGTGCCAGCAGTGGGGGCTGGTATGGCTACACCTTC.

This clonotype was found once. This chain joins TRBV29-1 and TRBJ1-2; no reliable D call. This CDR3 is 13 amino acids long. Trimming took off 3 bases at V and 7 bases at J, with 15 bases between the two ends. Germline loops: CDR1 SQVTM, CDR2 ANQGSEA. CDR3 region: CSVDGLSLGGYTF. The DNA for the CDR3 is TGCAGCGTTGACGGACTCAGCTTGGGTGGCTACACCTTC.

This chain links TRBV28 with TRBJ2-5, with D perhaps TRBD1 (6 bases). Germline V gene lookup returns CDR1 MDHEN and CDR2 SYDVKM. The CDR3 loop spans 14 amino acids. V was shortened by 5 bases and J by 4 bases, with 14 bases between the two germline ends. Here the CDR3 reads CASSPNHRAETQYF. The DNA of the CDR3 is TGTGCCAGCAGTCCGAATCACAGGGCAGAGACCCAGTACTTC.

This chain links TRBV14 with TRBJ2-7; 10 bases agree with TRBD1. The V gene end was trimmed by 2 bases and the J gene end by 5 bases; junction bases not matched to a gene: 6. The CDR3 runs to 15 residues. Per the germline V gene, CDR1 is SGHDN and CDR2 is FVKESK. For the CDR3, the DNA is TGTGCCAGCAGCCAACTGGGGACAGGGGTAGACGAGCAGTACTTC. Its protein is CASSQLGTGVDEQYF.

DNA for the CDR3: TGCGCCAGCAGTGATGATCCCCAGGGCGGCGGCTACACCTTC. Translation: CASSDDPQGGGYTF. The gene calls are TRBV10-2 and TRBJ1-2, with D possibly TRBD1 on 5 matching bases. Germline CDR1 WSHSY, CDR2 SAAADI. V lost 3 bases to trimming and J lost 8 bases, with 16 bases between them. This CDR3 has 14 residues.

This clonotype has a count of ten or more. The chain employs TRBV19 and TRBJ1-5; D is uncertain. CDR3 length equals 15 residues. With 0 bases removed from V and 1 base from J, the gap between germline ends came to 7 bases. Looked up from germline, CDR1 is LNHDA and CDR2 is SQIVND (reference sequence). The CDR3 DNA sequence: TGTGCCAGTAGTATAGATCTGAGAAGCAATCAGCCCCAGCATTTT. Protein: CASSIDLRSNQPQHF.

The rearrangement links TRBV9 to TRBJ1-4, with D possibly matching TRBD1 (6 bases). Per the germline V gene, CDR1 is SGDLS and CDR2 is YYNGEE. Trimming pared 1 base from V and 3 bases from J, leaving 7 bases between. This CDR3 is 14 amino acids long. In DNA, the CDR3 is TGTGCCAGCAGCGTATCAGGGGCTAATGAAAAACTGTTTTTT. Translated, it gives CASSVSGANEKLFF.

This clonotype appeared once. Being one base from a much bigger clone, this may be a read error. The chain recombines TRBV20-1 with TRBJ1-1, with D perhaps matching TRBD1 (5 bases). Trimming removed 4 bases from V and 8 bases from J, with 17 bases in between. CDR1 DFQATT and CDR2 SNEGSKA come from the germline V gene (reference sequence). CDR3 size: 13 residues. The CDR3 DNA reads TGCAGTGCTACCCTGGGGGGTTTCATGGAAGCTTTCTTT. Amino acids: CSATLGGFMEAFF.

This clonotype was picked up many times. The chain carries TRBV10-2 and TRBJ2-2, with no clear D. This CDR3 contains 15 residues. Germline CDR1 is WSHSY and CDR2 is SAAADI. The V gene lost 2 bases and the J gene lost 0 bases, with 7 bases spanning the gap. CDR3 DNA: TGCGCCAGCAGTGAGAGGCCATCGAACACCGGGGAGCTGTTTTTT. This gives the protein CASSERPSNTGELFF.

The V and J genes are TRBV7-9 and TRBJ1-2; D is unresolved. Germline V gene lookup returns CDR1 SEHNR and CDR2 FQNEAQ (reference sequence). This CDR3 spans 15 amino acids. The V gene lost 1 base and the J gene lost 4 bases, with 13 bases spanning the gap. The CDR3 here is CASSLDLQVLYGYTF. The CDR3 coding sequence is TGTGCCAGCAGCTTAGACCTCCAGGTTCTCTATGGCTACACCTTC.

This clonotype was detected ten times or more. The rearrangement joins TRBV20-1 to TRBJ1-1, with D unresolved. In germline, CDR1 is DFQATT, CDR2 SNEGSKA (reference sequence). The CDR3 loop spans 14 amino acids. Deletions cut 4 bases from V and 1 base from J, with 13 bases between. The CDR3 nucleotides are TGCAGTGCTAAGATCCCTTACCAGAACACTGAAGCTTTCTTT. Translating it yields CSAKIPYQNTEAFF.

Concerning this clonotype itself: One end of the junction varies from germline; a read error may be responsible. This chain joins TRBV10-3 and TRBJ1-2, with 8 bases aligning to TRBD1. CDR1 is ENHRY, CDR2 SYGVKD, per germline. This CDR3 spans 16 amino acids. The CDR3 nucleotides are TGTGCCAGCAGTGATAGGACAGGGCAGGGTAGCTATGGCTACACCTTC. Its protein product is CASSDRTGQGSYGYTF.

The chain recombines TRBV2 with TRBJ2-7, with a tentative D call TRBD1 (7 bases). With 9 bases removed from V and 6 bases from J, the gap between germline ends came to 15 bases. This CDR3 is built from 12 residues. CDR1 is SNHLY, CDR2 FYNNEI, per germline. CDR3: CASNPQGGEQYF. In nucleotides, the CDR3 is TGTGCCAGTAATCCCCAGGGGGGCGAGCAGTACTTC.

This clonotype showed up many times. The CDR3 DNA follows: TGTGCCAGCAGCCAGACAGGGGAACAGCCCCAGCATTTT. Its protein is CASSQTGEQPQHF. J is TRBJ1-5 and V is TRBV7-9, with 8 bases that match TRBD1. V shed 5 bases, J shed 7 bases, and the junction held 4 bases outside the gene matches. CDR3 size: 13 residues. The V gene's germline CDR1 is SEHNR and CDR2 FQNEAQ (reference sequence).

This sequence joins TRBV7-9 and TRBJ2-7; D perhaps matches TRBD2 (6 bases). The length of the CDR3 is 16 residues. Germline V gives CDR1 SEHNR, CDR2 FQNEAQ (reference sequence). V gave up 1 base and J gave up 2 bases, with 15 bases separating them. Written as DNA, the CDR3 is TGTGCCAGCAGCTTAGTCGCCGTTGGAGGGACCTACGAGCAGTACTTC. This gives the protein CASSLVAVGGTYEQYF.

This clonotype has only a few counts. The CDR3 DNA reads as TGTGCCAGCAGATGTTATGGGACCCCCGAGAATCAGCCCCAGCATTTT. Translating gives CASRCYGTPENQPQHF. The chain combines TRBV12-3 or TRBV12-4 with TRBJ1-5, with D tentatively TRBD1 (5 bases). Trimming took off 6 bases at V and 4 bases at J, with 19 bases between the two ends. The CDR3 has 16 residues.